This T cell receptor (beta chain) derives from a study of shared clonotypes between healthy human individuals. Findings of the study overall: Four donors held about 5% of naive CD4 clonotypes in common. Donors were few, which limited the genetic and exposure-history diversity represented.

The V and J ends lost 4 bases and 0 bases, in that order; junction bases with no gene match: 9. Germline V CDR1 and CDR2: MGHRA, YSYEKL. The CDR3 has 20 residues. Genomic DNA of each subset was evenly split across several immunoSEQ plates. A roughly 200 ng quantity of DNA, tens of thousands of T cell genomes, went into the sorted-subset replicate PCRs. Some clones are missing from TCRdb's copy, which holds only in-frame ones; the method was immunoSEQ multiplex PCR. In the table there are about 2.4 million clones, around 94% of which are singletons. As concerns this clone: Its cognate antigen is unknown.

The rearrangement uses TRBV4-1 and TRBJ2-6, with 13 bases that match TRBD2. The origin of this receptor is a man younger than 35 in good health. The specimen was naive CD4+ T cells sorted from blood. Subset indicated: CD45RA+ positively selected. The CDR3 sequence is CASSRAGTSGISSGANVLTF. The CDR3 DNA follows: TGCGCCAGCAGCCGAGCCGGGACTAGCGGGATAAGCTCTGGGGCCAACGTCCTGACTTTC.